This T cell receptor beta chain was found in a study of shared clonotypes between healthy human individuals (dated by TCRdb to about 2020). Study-wide context: The cohort comprised a couple of women and a few men aged 18 to 49 years. For each donor, CD4 naive and CD4 memory were each given three plates, CD8 naive was given two plates, and CD8 memory was given one plate. To estimate repertoire size and how much clonotypes are shared between individuals, the study performed deep sequencing of blood TCR repertoires from about five healthy adults. Different laboratories and diverse techniques were used to prepare libraries and sequence TCR repertoires, to increase sequencing depth and limit assay-specific biases. Per donor, leukapheresis produced somewhere between about 0.8 and 9 billion PBMCs.

Using the deep immunoSEQ assay, TCR CDR3 regions were amplified from genomic DNA by multiplex PCR. Extracted genomic DNA from each cell subset was spread evenly across all wells of several immunoSEQ 96-well plates, with each plate serving as a replicate. For sorted subsets, around 200 ng genomic DNA, equal to 30,000 to 35,000 T cell genomes, was loaded into each replicate PCR. Purified libraries were measured with a Qubit 3.0 fluorometer, size-checked on a Bioanalyzer 2100, and measured again with the KAPA Library Quantification kit. Every immunoSEQ 96-well plate was sequenced on a separate single-read 150-cycle Illumina NextSeq 550 flow cell. The source study handled its data this way. Because the immunoSEQ output held only junctional sequences and lacked quality scores, the filtering could not match the filtering applied to full-length reads. To assign V/J genes and CDR3, sequences were annotated using PyIR, a Python wrapper for IgBLAST v1.9, with IMGT germline references. Reads were filtered out if the reads had weak V/J assignments (E-value above 1e-6), no CDR3, stop codons, out-of-frame junctions, or ambiguous translated residues. V3J clonotypes were defined as sequences sharing the same inferred V gene, J gene, and CDR3 amino acid sequence. Percentage overlap between repertoires was calculated by dividing the number of shared unique clonotypes by the size of the smaller repertoire. Repertoire richness was assessed with RTK rarefaction, the Chao1 estimator, and Recon v2.1 estimates of unobserved clonotypes. Generation probabilities for all TCRbeta clonotypes obtained by the gDNA method from a handful of donors were computed using OLGA. Not all clones reach the TCRdb copy of this immuneACCESS table, which keeps in-frame sequences only. Checked studies attribute under half of the gap to unresolved V genes and leave the rest unexplained. V and J calls and clone size are given by that table; D and trimming were obtained from the DNA. The sample includes about 1 million clones, with about 75% observed a single time. In total, the top ten clones hold about 1.5% of the sample.

V is reduced by 2 bases and J by 8 bases, leaving a spacing of 21 bases between them. The CDR3, cysteine through phenylalanine, is 16 amino acids long. Only the CDR3 region is kept as DNA, spanning 48 bases read in frame from base 1. CDR1 and CDR2, looked up from the germline V gene (reference sequence), are GTSNPN and SVGIG. Study-wide findings and limitations: Because the study included only a small number of donors, the genetic and exposure-history diversity represented was limited. Rarefaction of sorted-subset datasets indicated incomplete sequencing despite the large sequencing depth. Only blood was sampled, and tissue TCR repertoires likely differ from those in blood. Pairwise subsampling led to the expectation that sequencing depth would affect the degree of clonotype sharing among donors. Sharing across a few donors was observed for 4.5% to 6.5% of naive CD4, 3% to 4% of naive CD8, about 2.3% of memory CD4, and around 0.4% of memory CD8 clonotypes. Compared with non-shared clonotypes, clonotypes shared by all four sorted-subset donors had higher generation probabilities. Larger estimated clonotype richness was generally found for naive subsets than for memory subsets.

Points on this clone: The target of this receptor is not known. The sample holds no much larger clone one base away, and base qualities are not on file.

Donors were healthy HIV-negative adults with no recently reported acute infections or vaccinations. Every donor was a Caucasian adult living in Nashville, Tennessee, USA. Magnetic negative selection was used to enrich CD4+ T cells, after which naive cells were positively selected on CD45RA and the negative fraction became the memory subset. Blood was obtained by leukapheresis, after which PBMCs were separated by Ficoll-Histopaque density gradient centrifugation and cryopreserved in liquid nitrogen vapor phase. Purity and quantity of every magnetically sorted T cell population were checked by analytical flow cytometry. Each sorted fraction had its genomic DNA isolated and then quantified by UV absorbance on a Nanodrop 2000c.

The source is a man aged 18 to 29 in good health. The chain couples TRBV30 to TRBJ1-4, with no confidently assigned D gene. The sequencing sample was made of memory CD4+ T cells sorted from blood. Reading the label with the study, this specimen's cell subset or site is: CD45RA-negative fraction. The DNA sequence reads TGTGCCTGGAGTTCGGAGTCCTTGGCTCAGGCCGAAAAACTGTTTTTT. The translation is CAWSSESLAQAEKLFF.